These 28 T cell receptor beta chains share one sample of origin, sequenced in a study of cytomegalovirus exposure and HLA in healthy donors. Researchers ran the PCR with 60 Vbeta and 13 Jbeta primers. The protocol was immunoSEQ multiplex PCR, while the TCRdb copy is restricted to in-frame clones and leaves out a portion. Among 150,000 to 180,000 clones listed, over 75% were seen once. Sequencing was done on a sample of PBMCs. These receptors were collected from a woman aged 40 to 55 in good health and CMV-seropositive.

The chain recombines TRBV19 with TRBJ1-1; D call uncertain. The CDR3 is made up of 14 amino acids. Germline CDR1 LNHDA, CDR2 SQIVND (reference sequence). The V and J ends lost 7 bases and 2 bases respectively, with 14 bases between them. Here the CDR3 reads CASTFWAGNTEAFF. CDR3 DNA sequence: TGTGCCAGTACTTTCTGGGCAGGTAACACTGAAGCTTTCTTT.

The chain joins TRBV27 to TRBJ2-1; 7 bases are a match to TRBD1. The V gene end was trimmed by 7 bases and the J gene end by 7 bases; junction bases not matched to a gene: 13. The CDR3 is made up of 15 amino acids. Germline CDR1 is MNHEY and CDR2 is SMNVEV (reference sequence). DNA of the CDR3: TGTGCCAGCAAGATGGGGGACAGTACTTTAAATGAGCAGTTCTTC. It encodes CASKMGDSTLNEQFF.

The V and J genes are TRBV5-1 and TRBJ2-5; 7 bases line up with TRBD1. This CDR3 has 14 residues. V shed 2 bases and J 0 bases; nucleotides not matched to a gene: 1. Germline V gene lookup returns CDR1 SGHRS and CDR2 YFSETQ. The DNA of the CDR3 is TGCGCCAGCAGCTTTGGACAGGACCAAGAGACCCAGTACTTC. It encodes CASSFGQDQETQYF.

This chain uses TRBV9 with TRBJ2-7; 7 nucleotides align to TRBD2. Germline V CDR1 and CDR2: SGDLS, YYNGEE. Trimming took 4 bases from V and 6 from J; bases not matched to a gene: 4. CDR3 length equals 12 residues. CDR3 DNA sequence: TGTGCCAGCAGCACTATAGCGGGCGAGCAGTACTTC. Amino acid sequence: CASSTIAGEQYF.

V usage is TRBV19 and J usage is TRBJ2-3; D perhaps matches TRBD1 (5 bases). CDR3 length: 15 amino acids. The V gene lost 3 bases and the J gene lost 6 bases, with 16 bases spanning the gap. Germline V CDR1 and CDR2: LNHDA, SQIVND (reference sequence). The CDR3 sequence is CASSISRAGADTQYF. The DNA of the CDR3 is TGTGCCAGTAGTATCTCCCGGGCTGGGGCTGATACGCAGTATTTT.

In its sample, this clone is medium-sized. DNA for the CDR3: TGTGCCAGCATTGCATCCGGGACAGGGAGATTCGATACGCAGTATTTT. Translation: CASIASGTGRFDTQYF. The chain recombines TRBV27 with TRBJ2-3, with TRBD1 matching over 9 bases. The length of the CDR3 is 16 residues. The junction had 14 bases not matched to a gene; V was cut back by 7 bases and J by 6 bases. The germline V gene encodes CDR1 MNHEY and CDR2 SMNVEV (reference sequence).

This chain joins TRBV11-3 and TRBJ2-1; 8 positions match TRBD2. V lost 6 bases, J lost 7 bases, and 11 bases stayed unmatched. The length of the CDR3 is 15 residues. Per the germline V gene, CDR1 is SGHNT and CDR2 is YENEEA. The CDR3 nucleotides read TGTGCCAGCAGAAAAGGAGGCGGGAGGTCAAATGAGCAGTTCTTC. It is translated as CASRKGGGRSNEQFF.

The genes are TRBV13 and TRBJ2-3, with 10 bases fitting TRBD2. V shed 5 bases and J 2 bases; nucleotides not matched to a gene: 19. CDR3 length: 20 residues. Germline V gene lookup returns CDR1 PRHDT and CDR2 FYEKMQ (reference sequence). CDR3 sequence: CASSGRLGGILAGATDTQYF. The CDR3 DNA is TGTGCCAGCAGCGGTAGATTAGGGGGGATCCTAGCGGGAGCCACAGATACGCAGTATTTT.

The V and J genes are TRBV15 and TRBJ2-2; 11 nucleotides match TRBD2. Trimming cost V 5 bases and J 4 bases; bases outside gene matches: 6. Looked up from germline, CDR1 is LNHNV and CDR2 is YYDKDF (reference sequence). The CDR3 sequence is 16 residues long. The CDR3: CATSYSGRAPTGELFF. CDR3 in DNA: TGTGCCACCAGCTATAGCGGGAGGGCCCCCACCGGGGAGCTGTTTTTT.

The V and J genes are TRBV7-6 and TRBJ1-3; a weak D match, TRBD1 (5 bases). The V end lost 5 bases, the J end lost 4 bases, and 15 bases lay between the germline ends. This CDR3 contains 15 residues. Per germline, CDR1 SGHVS and CDR2 FNYEAQ. The CDR3 nucleotides are TGTGCCAGCAGCCCCGGGGGGGTAAAGGGAAACACCATATATTTT. This sequence encodes CASSPGGVKGNTIYF. Variable domain in full (rest from reference TRBV7-6 and TRBJ1-3): GAGVSQSPRYKVTKRGQDVALRCDPISGHVSLYWYRQALGQGPEFLTYFNYEAQQDKSGLPNDRFSAERPEGSISTLTIQRTEQRDSAMYRCASSPGGVKGNTIYFGEGSWLTVV.

This clone came up a few times. DNA for the CDR3: TGTGCCAGCAGCTTGGTTCTAGCGGGAGGAAGGAATACGCAGTATTTT. Its translation: CASSLVLAGGRNTQYF. This chain uses TRBV5-5 with TRBJ2-3; 11 nucleotides agree with TRBD2. Germline V gene sequence: CDR1 SGHKS, CDR2 YYEKEE (reference sequence). Unmatched junction bases numbered 7, after V lost 0 bases and J lost 7 bases. The CDR3 runs to 16 residues. The full variable domain, with the rest looked up from reference TRBV5-5 and TRBJ2-3, is DAGVTQSPTHLIKTRGQQVTLRCSPISGHKSVSWYQQVLGQGPQFIFQYYEKEERGRGNFPDRFSARQFPNYSSELNVNALLLGDSALYLCASSLVLAGGRNTQYFGPGTRLTVL.

This chain links TRBV4-2 with TRBJ1-5; TRBD1 matches at 11 bases. There are 15 residues in the CDR3. V lost 2 bases, J lost 6 bases, and 3 bases stayed unmatched. Germline assignment: CDR1 LGHNA and CDR2 YNFKEQ. CDR3 region: CASSQTDRGLQPQHF. The CDR3 DNA follows: TGTGCCAGCAGCCAAACGGACAGGGGGCTTCAGCCCCAGCATTTT.

In this sample, this clone turned up a few times. The chain couples TRBV5-4 to TRBJ2-6; 7 bases line up with TRBD1. There are 17 residues in the CDR3. J lost 0 bases, V lost 4 bases, and 7 bases had no gene match. Germline lookup yields CDR1 SGHNT and CDR2 YYREEE (reference sequence). The CDR3 loop reads CASSERTGFSGANVLTF. Written as DNA, the CDR3 is TGTGCCAGCAGCGAACGGACAGGATTCTCTGGGGCCAACGTCCTGACTTTC.

The chain links TRBV5-5 to TRBJ2-1, with 12 nucleotides matching TRBD1. CDR1 SGHKS and CDR2 YYEKEE come from the germline V gene (reference sequence). V shed 2 bases, J shed 15 bases, and the junction held 15 bases outside the gene matches. CDR3 size: 16 residues. The CDR3 loop is CASSLVPGQGAWESFF. For the CDR3, the DNA is TGTGCCAGCAGCTTAGTCCCGGGACAGGGGGCGTGGGAGTCGTTCTTC.

The chain couples TRBV9 to TRBJ2-5; weak D call: TRBD1 (6 bases). V shed 5 bases and J shed 2 bases, with 10 bases lying between them. This CDR3 contains 13 residues. CDR1 SGDLS and CDR2 YYNGEE come from the germline V gene. CDR3 region: CASSIGQQETQYF. In DNA form, the CDR3 reads TGTGCCAGCAGTATTGGACAGCAAGAGACCCAGTACTTC.

This clone was observed a few times. In nucleotides, the CDR3 is TGTGCCAGCAGCGGGACTAGCGGGAGGGCGGACACCGGGGAGCTGTTTTTT. Protein product: CASSGTSGRADTGELFF. The chain links TRBV5-4 to TRBJ2-2; TRBD2 matches 16 bases. The germline V gene encodes CDR1 SGHNT and CDR2 YYREEE (reference sequence). The CDR3 runs 17 residues. After removal of 4 bases from V and 3 bases from J, the junction contained 3 bases not matched to a gene.

The chain carries TRBV29-1 and TRBJ2-3; TRBD1 is a possible D gene (5 bases). Germline assignment: CDR1 SQVTM and CDR2 ANQGSEA. V was cut by 3 bases and J by 1 base, with 11 bases left in between. This CDR3 is built from 14 residues. The CDR3 region is CSVEGRKRTDTQYF. The DNA for the CDR3 is TGCAGCGTTGAGGGGCGGAAACGCACAGATACGCAGTATTTT.

This clone showed up just once. This sequence joins TRBV28 and TRBJ2-6, with D possibly matching TRBD2 (6 bases). The CDR3 loop spans 16 amino acids. The V end lost 5 bases, the J end lost 0 bases, and 11 bases lay between the germline ends. The germline CDR1 and CDR2 sequences are MDHEN and SYDVKM. The CDR3 is CASSPRGNSGANVLTF. The CDR3 DNA sequence: TGTGCCAGCAGTCCCCGGGGGAACTCTGGGGCCAACGTCCTGACTTTC. The variable domain in full, with the rest retrieved from reference TRBV28 and TRBJ2-6, is DVKVTQSSRYLVKRTGEKVFLECVQDMDHENMFWYRQDPGLGLRLIYFSYDVKMKEKGDIPEGYSVSREKKERFSLILESASTNQTSMYLCASSPRGNSGANVLTFGAGSRLTVL.

The chain employs TRBV19 and TRBJ2-2; TRBD2 is a possible D gene (6 bases). Germline V gene data show CDR1 as LNHDA and CDR2 as SQIVND (reference sequence). The CDR3 has 14 amino acids. Trimming took off 3 bases at V and 6 bases at J, with 11 bases between the two ends. The CDR3 DNA sequence: TGTGCCAGTAGTATTAAGGGGACTTCCGGGGAGCTGTTTTTT. This encodes CASSIKGTSGELFF.

V is TRBV7-2 and J is TRBJ2-3; 9 nucleotides align to TRBD2. The CDR3 covers 18 residues. Per germline, CDR1 SGHTA and CDR2 FQGNSA. V lost 1 base and J lost 7; bases outside the gene matches: 15. The CDR3 loop is CASSLGASSGINQNTQYF. In nucleotides, the CDR3 is TGTGCCAGCAGCTTAGGGGCCTCTAGCGGGATTAATCAAAATACGCAGTATTTT.

The J gene is TRBJ1-1, the V gene TRBV5-1; D not resolved. Germline CDR1 SGHRS, CDR2 YFSETQ. The CDR3 has 13 amino acids. V was cut by 2 bases and J by 4 bases, with 9 bases left in between. The CDR3 DNA reads TGCGCCAGCAGCTTCGGGGATATCACTGAAGCTTTCTTT. Its protein product is CASSFGDITEAFF.

The chain is built from TRBV19 and TRBJ2-7; 8 bases are shared with TRBD1. Germline V CDR1 and CDR2: LNHDA, SQIVND (reference sequence). The CDR3 is 14 residues long. V dropped 5 bases and J dropped 4; count of bases not matched to a gene: 7. This chain's CDR3 is CASSRTGSGYEQYF. Written as DNA, the CDR3 is TGTGCCAGTAGTCGGACAGGGTCCGGGTACGAGCAGTACTTC. Variable domain in full (rest from reference TRBV19 and TRBJ2-7): DGGITQSPKYLFRKEGQNVTLSCEQNLNHDAMYWYRQDPGQGLRLIYYSQIVNDFQKGDIAEGYSVSREKKESFPLTVTSAQKNPTAFYLCASSRTGSGYEQYFGPGTRLTVT.

J is TRBJ2-3 and V is TRBV14; TRBD1 aligns across 8 bases. This CDR3 has 15 amino acids. Germline CDR1 reads SGHDN; CDR2 reads FVKESK. Trimming removed 2 bases from V and 3 bases from J; junction bases left unmatched: 4. CDR3 sequence (DNA): TGTGCCAGCAGCCAAAGGACAGGGAAAACAGATACGCAGTATTTT. Translated: CASSQRTGKTDTQYF.

The sample holds one count of this clone. The gene calls are TRBV2 and TRBJ2-5; D perhaps matches TRBD2 (6 bases). V shed 3 bases and J shed 4 bases, with 15 bases lying between them. The CDR3 spans 15 residues. Germline V gene sequence: CDR1 SNHLY, CDR2 FYNNEI. CDR3 protein: CASSEEGSSVETQYF. CDR3 nucleotide sequence: TGTGCCAGCAGTGAGGAGGGCTCGAGCGTAGAGACCCAGTACTTC. The variable domain in full, with the rest retrieved from reference TRBV2 and TRBJ2-5, is EPEVTQTPSHQVTQMGQEVILRCVPISNHLYFYWYRQILGQKVEFLVSFYNNEISEKSEIFDDQFSVERPDGSNFTLKIRSTKLEDSAMYFCASSEEGSSVETQYFGPGTRLLVL.

V is TRBV25-1 and J is TRBJ2-1; tentatively, D is TRBD2 (5 bases). The germline CDR1 and CDR2 sequences are MGHDK and SYGVNS. Trimming cost V 4 bases and J 7 bases, with 11 bases left between them. The CDR3 length is 13 residues. CDR3 nucleotide sequence: TGTGCCAGCAGTGGCCCTGGCGGGAATGAGCAGTTCTTC. The encoded protein is CASSGPGGNEQFF.

The chain couples TRBV5-1 to TRBJ2-7, with 7 bases matching TRBD1. Per the germline V gene, CDR1 is SGHRS and CDR2 is YFSETQ. V gave up 0 bases and J gave up 2 bases; unmatched junction bases: 17. The CDR3 covers 19 residues. The CDR3 region is CASSLVTPAQGQWPYEQYF. CDR3 nucleotide sequence: TGCGCCAGCAGCTTGGTAACCCCGGCACAGGGGCAGTGGCCCTACGAGCAGTACTTC.

This chain joins TRBV5-1 and TRBJ2-4; the match to TRBD2 covers 11 bases. This CDR3 has 16 residues. V lost 0 bases, J lost 5 bases, and 4 bases stayed unmatched. CDR1 is SGHRS, CDR2 YFSETQ, per germline. This CDR3 is CASSLGLAGGENIQYF. CDR3 coding DNA: TGCGCCAGCAGCTTGGGGTTAGCGGGAGGGGAAAACATTCAGTACTTC.

This clone was counted a few times. The J gene is TRBJ1-4, the V gene TRBV2; no clear D. The germline V and J ends were trimmed by 7 bases and 8 bases, with 17 bases remaining between them. The CDR3 is 14 amino acids. Germline V CDR1 and CDR2: SNHLY, FYNNEI. Here the CDR3 DNA reads TGTGCCAGCAAGGTCCACCCGGCGGGGGAAAAACTGTTTTTT. This gives the protein CASKVHPAGEKLFF.